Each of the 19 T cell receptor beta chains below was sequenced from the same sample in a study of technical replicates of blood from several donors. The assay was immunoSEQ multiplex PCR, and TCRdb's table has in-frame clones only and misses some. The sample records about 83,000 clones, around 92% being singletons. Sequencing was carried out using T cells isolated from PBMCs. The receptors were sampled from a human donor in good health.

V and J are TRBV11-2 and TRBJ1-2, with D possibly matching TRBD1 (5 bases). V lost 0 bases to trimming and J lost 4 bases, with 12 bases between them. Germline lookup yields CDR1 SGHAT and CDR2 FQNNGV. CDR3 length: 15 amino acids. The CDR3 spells CASSLDSGGIYGYTF. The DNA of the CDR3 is TGTGCCAGCAGCTTAGATTCGGGGGGAATCTATGGCTACACCTTC.

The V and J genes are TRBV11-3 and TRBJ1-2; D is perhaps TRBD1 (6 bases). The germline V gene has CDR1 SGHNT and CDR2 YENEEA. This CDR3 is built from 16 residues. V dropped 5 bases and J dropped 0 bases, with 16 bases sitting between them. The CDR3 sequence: CASSTRNRAPNYGYTF. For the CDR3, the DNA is TGTGCCAGCAGCACACGAAACAGGGCCCCTAACTATGGCTACACCTTC.

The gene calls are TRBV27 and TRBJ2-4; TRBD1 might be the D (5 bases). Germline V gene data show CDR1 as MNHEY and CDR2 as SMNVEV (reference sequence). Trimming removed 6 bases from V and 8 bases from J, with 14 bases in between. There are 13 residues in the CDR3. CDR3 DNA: TGTGCCAGCAGCTCACCCAGGGTCCACATTCAGTACTTC. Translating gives CASSSPRVHIQYF.

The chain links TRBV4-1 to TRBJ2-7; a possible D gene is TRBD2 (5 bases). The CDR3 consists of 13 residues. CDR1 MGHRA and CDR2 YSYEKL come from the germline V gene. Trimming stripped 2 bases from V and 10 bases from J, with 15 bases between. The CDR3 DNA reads TGCGCCAGCAGCCAATGGTCGGAGGACCTTCAGTACTTC. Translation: CASSQWSEDLQYF.

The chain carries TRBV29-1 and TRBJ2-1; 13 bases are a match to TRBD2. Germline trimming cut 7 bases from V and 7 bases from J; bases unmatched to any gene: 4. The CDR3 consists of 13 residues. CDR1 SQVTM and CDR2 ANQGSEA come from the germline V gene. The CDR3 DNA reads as TGCAGCGCCCCGACTAGCGGGGGGAATGAGCAGTTCTTC. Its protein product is CSAPTSGGNEQFF.

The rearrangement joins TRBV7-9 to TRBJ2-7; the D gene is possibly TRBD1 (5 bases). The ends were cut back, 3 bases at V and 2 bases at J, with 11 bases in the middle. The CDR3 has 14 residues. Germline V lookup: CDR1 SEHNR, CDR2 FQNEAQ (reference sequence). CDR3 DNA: TGTGCCAGCAGCTTGGCAGGGCCAACCTACGAGCAGTACTTC. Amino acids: CASSLAGPTYEQYF.

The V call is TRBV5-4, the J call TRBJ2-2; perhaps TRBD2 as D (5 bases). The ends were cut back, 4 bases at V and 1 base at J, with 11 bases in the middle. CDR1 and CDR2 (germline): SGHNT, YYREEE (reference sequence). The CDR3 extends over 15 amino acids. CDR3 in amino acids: CASSTRTENTGELFF. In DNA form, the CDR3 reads TGTGCCAGCAGCACGCGGACTGAGAACACCGGGGAGCTGTTTTTT.

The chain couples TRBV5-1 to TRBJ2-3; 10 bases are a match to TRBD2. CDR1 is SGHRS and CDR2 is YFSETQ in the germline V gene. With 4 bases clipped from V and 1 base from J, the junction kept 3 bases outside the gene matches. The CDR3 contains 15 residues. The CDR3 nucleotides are TGCGCCAGCAGCATCGGGACTAGCGGCACAGATACGCAGTATTTT. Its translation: CASSIGTSGTDTQYF. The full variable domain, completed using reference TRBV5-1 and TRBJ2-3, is KAGVTQTPRYLIKTRGQQVTLSCSPISGHRSVSWYQQTPGQGLQFLFEYFSETQRNKGNFPGRFSGRQFSNSRSEMNVSTLELGDSALYLCASSIGTSGTDTQYFGPGTRLTVL.

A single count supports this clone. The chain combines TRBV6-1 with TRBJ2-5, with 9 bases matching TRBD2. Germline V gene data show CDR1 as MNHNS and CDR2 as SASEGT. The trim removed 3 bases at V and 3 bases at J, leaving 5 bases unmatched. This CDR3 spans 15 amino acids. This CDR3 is CASSDLGGREETQYF. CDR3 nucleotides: TGTGCCAGCAGTGACCTTGGCGGGAGGGAAGAGACCCAGTACTTC.

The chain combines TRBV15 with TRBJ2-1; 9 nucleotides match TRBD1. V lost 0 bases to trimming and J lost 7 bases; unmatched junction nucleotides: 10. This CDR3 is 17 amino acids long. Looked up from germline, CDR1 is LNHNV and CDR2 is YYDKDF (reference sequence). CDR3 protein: CATSRDAPGQGTNEQFF. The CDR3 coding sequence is TGTGCCACCAGCAGAGACGCACCGGGACAGGGCACGAATGAGCAGTTCTTC.

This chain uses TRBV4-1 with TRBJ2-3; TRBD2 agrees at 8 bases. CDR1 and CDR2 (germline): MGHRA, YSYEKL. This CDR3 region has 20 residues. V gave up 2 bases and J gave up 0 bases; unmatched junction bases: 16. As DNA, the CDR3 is TGCGCCAGCAGCCAACCCGCCCCGGGCCGGGAGGGTTCTAGCACAGATACGCAGTATTTT. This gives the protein CASSQPAPGREGSSTDTQYF.

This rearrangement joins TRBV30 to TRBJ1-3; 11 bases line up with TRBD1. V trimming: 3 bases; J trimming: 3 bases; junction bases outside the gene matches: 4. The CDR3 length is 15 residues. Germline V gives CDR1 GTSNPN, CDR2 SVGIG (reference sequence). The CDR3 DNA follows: TGTGCCTGGAGGGGACAGGGGGTCTTTGGAAACACCATATATTTT. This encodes CAWRGQGVFGNTIYF.

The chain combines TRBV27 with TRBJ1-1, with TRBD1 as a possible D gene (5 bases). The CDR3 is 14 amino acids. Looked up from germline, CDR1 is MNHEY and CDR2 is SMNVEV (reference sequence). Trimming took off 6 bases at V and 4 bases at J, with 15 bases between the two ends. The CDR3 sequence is CASRPGHLRTEAFF. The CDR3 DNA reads TGTGCCAGCAGACCCGGACACTTGCGCACTGAAGCTTTCTTT.

CDR3 sequence: CASTPPGDYEQYF. CDR3 nucleotide sequence: TGTGCCAGCACCCCCCCCGGAGATTACGAGCAGTACTTC. The gene calls are TRBV27 and TRBJ2-7; D gene ambiguous. The CDR3 is 13 residues long. V was clipped by 7 bases and J by 4 bases, with 14 bases between them. The germline V gene has CDR1 MNHEY and CDR2 SMNVEV (reference sequence).

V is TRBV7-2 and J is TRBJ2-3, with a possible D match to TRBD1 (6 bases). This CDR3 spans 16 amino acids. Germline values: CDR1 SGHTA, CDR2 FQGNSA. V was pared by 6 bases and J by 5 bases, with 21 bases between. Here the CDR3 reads CASSPPFGQRRDTQYF. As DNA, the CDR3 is TGTGCCAGCAGTCCTCCCTTTGGACAGAGAAGAGATACGCAGTATTTT.

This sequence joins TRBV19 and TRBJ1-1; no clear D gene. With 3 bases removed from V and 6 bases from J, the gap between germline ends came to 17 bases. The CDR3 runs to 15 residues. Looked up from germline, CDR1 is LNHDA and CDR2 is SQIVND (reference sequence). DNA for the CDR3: TGTGCCAGTAGTATTTTTCGCGTCGCTTCCTCTGAAGCTTTCTTT. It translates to CASSIFRVASSEAFF.

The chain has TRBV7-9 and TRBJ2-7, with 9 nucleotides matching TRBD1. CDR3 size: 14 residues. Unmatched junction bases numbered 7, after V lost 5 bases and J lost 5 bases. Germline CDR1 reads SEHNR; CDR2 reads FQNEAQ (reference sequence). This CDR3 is CASSPDRGFHEQYF. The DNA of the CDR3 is TGTGCCAGCAGCCCGGACAGGGGCTTTCACGAGCAGTACTTC.

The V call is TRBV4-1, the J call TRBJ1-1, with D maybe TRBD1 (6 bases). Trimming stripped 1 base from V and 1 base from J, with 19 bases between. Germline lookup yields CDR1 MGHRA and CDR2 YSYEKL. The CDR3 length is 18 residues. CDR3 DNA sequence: TGCGCCAGCAGCCAAGGGAGGGGGAGGGTCGGGACGAACACTGAAGCTTTCTTT. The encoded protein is CASSQGRGRVGTNTEAFF.

CDR3 sequence reads: CASSVTGAGAQETQYF. CDR3 nucleotides: TGTGCCAGCAGCGTGACAGGGGCGGGGGCCCAAGAGACCCAGTACTTC. The chain uses TRBV7-9 and TRBJ2-5; possible D gene TRBD1, 8 bases. V was clipped by 5 bases and J by 1 base, with 17 bases between them. Germline assignment: CDR1 SEHNR and CDR2 FQNEAQ (reference sequence). CDR3 size: 16 residues. The full variable domain, completed using reference TRBV7-9 and TRBJ2-5, is DTGVSQNPRHKITKRGQNVTFRCDPISEHNRLYWYRQTLGQGPEFLTYFQNEAQLEKSRLLSDRFSAERPKGSFSTLEIQRTEQGDSAMYLCASSVTGAGAQETQYFGPGTRLLVL.